Here is one T cell receptor (beta chain) with its context. This sample is drawn from a study of T cells after yellow fever vaccination. The CDR3 contains 19 residues. Germline CDR1 is LGHNT and CDR2 is FRNRAP. V lost 0 bases and J 0 bases, leaving 18 bases between the germline ends. MiXCR, run by TCRdb on the 5' RACE reads, gives a single entry per CDR3 protein. The repertoire holds fewer than 500,000 distinct CDR3 sequences, with about 19% as singletons. This chain joins TRBV12-5 and TRBJ1-3; D gene uncertain. This clonotype was obtained from a man aged 18 to 35 who received the YFV17D yellow fever vaccine. Sequences were derived from PBMCs, sampled before the yellow fever booster vaccination. The CDR3 coding sequence is TGTGCTAGTGGTTTGGTACTGGACCCTCTCATGAGCTCTGGAAACACCATATATTTT. Amino acids: CASGLVLDPLMSSGNTIYF. Together with reference TRBV12-5 and TRBJ1-3, the CDR3 gives the full variable domain: DARVTQTPRHKVTEMGQEVTMRCQPILGHNTVFWYRQTMMQGLELLAYFRNRAPLDDSGMPKDRFSAEMPDATLATLKIQPSEPRDSAVYFCASGLVLDPLMSSGNTIYFGEGSWLTVV.